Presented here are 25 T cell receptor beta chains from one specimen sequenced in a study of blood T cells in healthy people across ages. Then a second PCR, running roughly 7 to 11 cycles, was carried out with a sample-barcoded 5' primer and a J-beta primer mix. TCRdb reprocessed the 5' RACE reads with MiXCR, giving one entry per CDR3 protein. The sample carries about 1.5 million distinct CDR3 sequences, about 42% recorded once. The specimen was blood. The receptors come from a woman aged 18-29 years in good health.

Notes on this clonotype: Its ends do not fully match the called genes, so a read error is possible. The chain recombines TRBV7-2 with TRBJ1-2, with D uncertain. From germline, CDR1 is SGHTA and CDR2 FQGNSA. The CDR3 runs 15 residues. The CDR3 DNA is TGTGTCAGCAGCTTAATGTCCCGGGTCGCGGAGGGCTACACCTTC. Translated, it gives CVSSLMSRVAEGYTF.

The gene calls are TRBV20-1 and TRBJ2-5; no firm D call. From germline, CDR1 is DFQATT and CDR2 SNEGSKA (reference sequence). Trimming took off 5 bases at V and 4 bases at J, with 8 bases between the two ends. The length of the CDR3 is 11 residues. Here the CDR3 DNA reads TGCAGTGCTCCCTACGGAGAGACCCAGTACTTC. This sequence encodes CSAPYGETQYF.

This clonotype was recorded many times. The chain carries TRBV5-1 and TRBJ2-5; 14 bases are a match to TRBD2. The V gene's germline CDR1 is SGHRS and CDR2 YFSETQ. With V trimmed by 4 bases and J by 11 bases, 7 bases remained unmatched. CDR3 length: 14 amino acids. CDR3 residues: CASSPGLAGEEQYF. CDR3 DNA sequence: TGCGCCAGCAGCCCGGGACTAGCGGGAGAAGAGCAGTACTTC.

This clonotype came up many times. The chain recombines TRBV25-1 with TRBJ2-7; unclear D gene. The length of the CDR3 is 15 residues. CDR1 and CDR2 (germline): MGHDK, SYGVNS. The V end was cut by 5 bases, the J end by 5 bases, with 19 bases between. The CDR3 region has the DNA TGTGCCAGCAGTCCCCCTACGACGACCGCCGACGAGCAGTACTTC. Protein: CASSPPTTTADEQYF.

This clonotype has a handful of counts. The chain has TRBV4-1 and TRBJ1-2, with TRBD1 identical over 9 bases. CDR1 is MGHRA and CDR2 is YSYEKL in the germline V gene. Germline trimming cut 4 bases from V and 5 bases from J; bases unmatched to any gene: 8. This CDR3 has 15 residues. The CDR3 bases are TGCGCCAGCAGCCGGGACAGGGAAGGGGGTTATGGCTACACCTTC. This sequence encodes CASSRDREGGYGYTF.

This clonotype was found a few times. The DNA of the CDR3 is TGTGCCAGCAGTTACAGGGTTAGCAATGAGCAGTTCTTC. This codes for CASSYRVSNEQFF. The chain couples TRBV6-2 or TRBV6-3 to TRBJ2-1; D gene unclear. Germline CDR1 is MNHEY and CDR2 is SVGEGT. Trimming took off 2 bases at V and 6 bases at J, with 8 bases between the two ends. The CDR3 spans 13 residues.

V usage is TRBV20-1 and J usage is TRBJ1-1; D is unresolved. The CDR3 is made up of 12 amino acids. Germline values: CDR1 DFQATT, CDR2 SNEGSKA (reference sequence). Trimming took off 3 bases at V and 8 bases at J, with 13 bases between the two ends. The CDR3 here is CSARLYTLEAFF. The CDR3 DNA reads TGCAGTGCTAGGTTGTATACTCTCGAAGCTTTCTTT.

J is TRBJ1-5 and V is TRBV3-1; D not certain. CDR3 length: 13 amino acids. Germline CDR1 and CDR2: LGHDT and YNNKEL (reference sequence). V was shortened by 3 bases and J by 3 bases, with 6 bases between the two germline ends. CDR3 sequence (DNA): TGTGCCAGCAGCCATATGTACAATCAGCCCCAGCATTTT. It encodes CASSHMYNQPQHF.

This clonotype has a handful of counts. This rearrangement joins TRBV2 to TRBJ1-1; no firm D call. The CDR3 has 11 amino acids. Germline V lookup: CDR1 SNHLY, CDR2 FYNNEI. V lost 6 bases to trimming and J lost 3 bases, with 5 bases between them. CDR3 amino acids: CASRTYTEAFF. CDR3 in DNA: TGTGCCAGCAGGACCTACACTGAAGCTTTCTTT.

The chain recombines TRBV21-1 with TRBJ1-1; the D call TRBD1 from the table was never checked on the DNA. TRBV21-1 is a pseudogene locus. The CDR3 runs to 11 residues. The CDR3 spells CAIAKGAEAFF. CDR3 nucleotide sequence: TGTGCCATCGCTAAGGGGGCTGAAGCTTTCTTT.

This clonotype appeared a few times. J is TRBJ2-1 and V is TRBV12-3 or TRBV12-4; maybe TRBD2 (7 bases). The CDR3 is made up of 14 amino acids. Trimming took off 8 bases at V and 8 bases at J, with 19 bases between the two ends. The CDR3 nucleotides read TGTGCCAGCGCTCCGGGGGGCGGGGGCGATGAGCAGTTCTTC. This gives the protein CASAPGGGGDEQFF.

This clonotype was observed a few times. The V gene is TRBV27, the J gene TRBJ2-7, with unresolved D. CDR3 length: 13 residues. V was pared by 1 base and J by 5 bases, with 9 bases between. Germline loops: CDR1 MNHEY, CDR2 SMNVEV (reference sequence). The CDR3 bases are TGTGCCAGCAGTTTATGGGCAAGCAACGAGCAGTACTTC. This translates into CASSLWASNEQYF.

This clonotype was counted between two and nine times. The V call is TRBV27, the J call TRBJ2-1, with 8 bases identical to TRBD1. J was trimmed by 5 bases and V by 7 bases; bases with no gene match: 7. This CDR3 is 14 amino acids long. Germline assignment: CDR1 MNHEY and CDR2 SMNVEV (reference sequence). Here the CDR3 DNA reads TGTGCCAGCACCCTCGGGACAGGCGACAATGAGCAGTTCTTC. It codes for CASTLGTGDNEQFF.

CDR3 region: CSARKSGSYNEQYF. The CDR3 DNA reads as TGCAGTGCTAGAAAGAGCGGCTCCTACAATGAGCAGTACTTC. This chain joins TRBV20-1 and TRBJ2-1; tentatively, D is TRBD2 (5 bases). Matching the DNA end better, TRBJ2-7 makes the J call doubtful. The germline V gene has CDR1 DFQATT and CDR2 SNEGSKA (reference sequence). CDR3 size: 14 residues.

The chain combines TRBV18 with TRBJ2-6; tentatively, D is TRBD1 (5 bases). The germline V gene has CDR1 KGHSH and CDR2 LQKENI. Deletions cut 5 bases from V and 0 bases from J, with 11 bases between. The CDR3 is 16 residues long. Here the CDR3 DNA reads TGTGCCAGCTCAGAGAGACAGAGCTCTGGGGCCAACGTCCTGACTTTC. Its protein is CASSERQSSGANVLTF.

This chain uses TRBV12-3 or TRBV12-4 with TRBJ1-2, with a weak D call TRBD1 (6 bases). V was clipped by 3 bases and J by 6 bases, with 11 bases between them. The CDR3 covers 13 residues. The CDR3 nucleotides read TGTGCCAGCAGTTTTGGGGGGGCGGATGGCTACACCTTC. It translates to CASSFGGADGYTF.

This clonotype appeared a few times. This chain's CDR3 is CASSFFPTGGTNEKLFF. CDR3 nucleotides: TGCGCCAGCAGCTTTTTTCCGACAGGGGGAACTAATGAAAAACTGTTTTTT. The chain couples TRBV5-1 to TRBJ1-4, with 9 bases that match TRBD1. V was pared by 2 bases and J by 1 base, with 6 bases of the junction left unmatched. CDR1 and CDR2 (germline): SGHRS, YFSETQ. The CDR3 length is 17 residues.

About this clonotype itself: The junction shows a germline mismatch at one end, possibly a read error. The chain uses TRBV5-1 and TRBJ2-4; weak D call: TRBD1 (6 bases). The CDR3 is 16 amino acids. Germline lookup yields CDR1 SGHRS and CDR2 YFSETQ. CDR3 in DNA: TGCGCCAGCAGCTTGCAGCAGGGGTCGGCCAAAAACATTCGGTACTTC. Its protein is CASSLQQGSAKNIRYF.

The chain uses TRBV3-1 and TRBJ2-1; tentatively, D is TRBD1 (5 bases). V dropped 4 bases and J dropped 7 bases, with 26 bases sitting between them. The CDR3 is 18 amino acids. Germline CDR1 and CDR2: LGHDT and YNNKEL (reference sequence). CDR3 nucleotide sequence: TGTGCCAGCAGCCGTTTTTCCCAGTCAACAGGAATCGGTAATGAGCAGTTCTTC. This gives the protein CASSRFSQSTGIGNEQFF.

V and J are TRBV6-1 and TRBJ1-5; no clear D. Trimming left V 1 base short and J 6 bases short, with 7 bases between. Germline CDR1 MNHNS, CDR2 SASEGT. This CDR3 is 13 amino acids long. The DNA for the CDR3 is TGTGCCAGCAGTGAAGATTGGGTTCAGCCCCAGCATTTT. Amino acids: CASSEDWVQPQHF.

The CDR3 sequence is CASSFRQNNEQYF. The CDR3 DNA follows: TGTGCCAGCAGCTTCAGGCAAAACAATGAGCAGTACTTC. The chain joins TRBV7-2 to TRBJ2-7; D gene unclear. CDR3 size: 13 residues. Trimming pared 3 bases from V and 7 bases from J, leaving 13 bases between. The germline CDR1 and CDR2 sequences are SGHTA and FQGNSA.

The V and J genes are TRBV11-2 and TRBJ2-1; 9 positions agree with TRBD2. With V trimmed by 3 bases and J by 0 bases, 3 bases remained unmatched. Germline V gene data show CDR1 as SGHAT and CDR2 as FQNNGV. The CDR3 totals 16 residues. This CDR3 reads CASSLTSGFSYNEQFF. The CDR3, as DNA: TGTGCCAGCAGCTTGACTAGCGGTTTCTCCTACAATGAGCAGTTCTTC.

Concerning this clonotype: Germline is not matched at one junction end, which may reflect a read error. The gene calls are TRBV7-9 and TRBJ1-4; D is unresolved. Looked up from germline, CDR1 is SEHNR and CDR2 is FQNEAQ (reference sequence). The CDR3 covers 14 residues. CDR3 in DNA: TGTGCCAGCGGCTTACCCGGGCCTACGGAAAAACTGTTTTTT. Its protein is CASGLPGPTEKLFF.

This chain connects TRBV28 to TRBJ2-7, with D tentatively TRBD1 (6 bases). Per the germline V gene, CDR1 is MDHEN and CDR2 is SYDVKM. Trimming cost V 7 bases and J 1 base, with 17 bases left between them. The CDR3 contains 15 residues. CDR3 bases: TGTGCCAGCACCATCCTGAGAAGGGGGTCCTACGAGCAGTACTTC. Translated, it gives CASTILRRGSYEQYF.

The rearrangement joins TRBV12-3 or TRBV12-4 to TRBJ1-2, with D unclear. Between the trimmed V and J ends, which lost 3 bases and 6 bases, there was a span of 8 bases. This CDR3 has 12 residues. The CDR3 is CASSFMVDGYTF. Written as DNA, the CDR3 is TGTGCCAGCAGTTTTATGGTGGATGGCTACACCTTC.